The entry that follows covers one T cell receptor (beta chain) sequence. The antigen is undetermined. In a few donor pairs, unstimulated naive, memory, effector memory and TEMRA subsets were sequenced. Method: immunoSEQ multiplex PCR; TCRdb's copy keeps in-frame clones and lacks some. Of tens of thousands of clones in the sample, 70% to 90% are singletons; the top ten hold more than 3.5%. This entry belongs to a study of siplizumab effects on memory and regulatory T cells. Study-level points and caveats: An assignable phenotype, naive or memory, was missing from roughly 84-95% of proliferating CD4+ or CD8+ clones. Controls had around 28% Treg-derived mappable alloreactive CD4+ clones on average, versus approximately 69% with siplizumab. Among alloreactive clones, only a minor fraction mapped to unstimulated subsets.

The sequence was obtained from a human donor in good health. What was sequenced was memory CD4+ T cells sorted from blood.

CDR3 bases: TGTGCCAGCTCACCACCGTCGGGTGGTGGGACTGAAGCTTTCTTT. Translation: CASSPPSGGGTEAFF. The chain employs TRBV18 and TRBJ1-1, with D unresolved. V was shortened by 0 bases and J by 5 bases, with 13 bases between the two germline ends. CDR3 length equals 15 residues. Germline CDR1 KGHSH, CDR2 LQKENI.